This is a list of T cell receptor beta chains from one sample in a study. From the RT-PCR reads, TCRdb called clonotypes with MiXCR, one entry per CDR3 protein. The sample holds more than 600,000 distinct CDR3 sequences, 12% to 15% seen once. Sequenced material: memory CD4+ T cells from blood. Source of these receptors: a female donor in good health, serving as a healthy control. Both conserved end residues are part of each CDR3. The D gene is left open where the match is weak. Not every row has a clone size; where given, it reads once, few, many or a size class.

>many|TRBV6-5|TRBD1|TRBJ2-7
CASSYSIQGGVQYF
TGTGCCAGCAGTTACTCTATTCAAGGGGGCGTGCAGTACTTC
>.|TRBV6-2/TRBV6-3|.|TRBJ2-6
CASSYQERPGESGANVLTF
TGTGCCAGCAGTTATCAAGAGCGGCCAGGGGAGTCTGGGGCCAACGTCCTGACTTTC
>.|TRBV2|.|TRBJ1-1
CATGRGLNTEAFF
TGTGCGACCGGGAGGGGTCTGAACACTGAAGCTTTCTTT
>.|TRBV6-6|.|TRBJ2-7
CASIGASYEQYF
TGTGCCAGCATCGGCGCGTCCTACGAGCAGTACTTC
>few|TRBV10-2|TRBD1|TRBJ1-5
CASSRQGVDQPQHF
TGCGCCAGCAGCCGACAGGGTGTTGATCAGCCCCAGCATTTT
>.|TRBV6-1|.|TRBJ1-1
CASSEVTKREAFF
TGTGCCAGCAGTGAAGTGACTAAAAGGGAAGCTTTCTTT
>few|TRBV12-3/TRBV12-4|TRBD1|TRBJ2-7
CASSGGQGATVEQYF
TGTGCCAGCAGTGGCGGACAGGGGGCAACTGTCGAGCAGTACTTC
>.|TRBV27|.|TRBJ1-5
CASSLSSTWKPQHF
TGTGCCAGCAGTTTATCGTCGACATGGAAGCCCCAGCATTTT
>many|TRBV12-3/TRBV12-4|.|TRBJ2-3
CASSLGSEDTQYF
TGTGCCAGCAGTTTAGGGAGTGAAGATACGCAGTATTTT
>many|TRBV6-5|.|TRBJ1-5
CASSYIRDQPQHF
TGTGCCAGCAGTTATATTAGGGATCAGCCCCAGCATTTT
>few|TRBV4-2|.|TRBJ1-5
CASSRDGLNQPQHF
TGTGCCAGCAGCCGGGACGGACTCAATCAGCCCCAGCATTTT
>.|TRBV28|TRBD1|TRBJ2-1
CASSSTGTGLSNEQFF
TGTGCCAGCAGTTCAACCGGGACAGGGCTTTCCAATGAGCAGTTCTTC
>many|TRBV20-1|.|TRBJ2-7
CSASRPFLGEQYF
TGCAGTGCTAGTAGGCCTTTTCTCGGCGAGCAGTACTTC
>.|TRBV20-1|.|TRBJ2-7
CSAQAEGTYEQYF
TGCAGTGCCCAAGCGGAGGGGACCTACGAGCAGTACTTC
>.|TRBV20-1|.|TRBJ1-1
CSASGPEDDYTEAFF
TGCAGTGCTAGTGGGCCAGAGGATGATTACACTGAAGCTTTCTTT
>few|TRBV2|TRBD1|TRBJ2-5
CASSSDREYQETQYF
TGTGCCAGCAGTTCGGACAGGGAGTACCAAGAGACCCAGTACTTC
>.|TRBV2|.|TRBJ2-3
CASSEVGRDTQYF
TGTGCCAGCAGTGAAGTCGGACGAGACACGCAGTATTTT
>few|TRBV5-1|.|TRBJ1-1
CASSLAEGDWNTEAFF
TGCGCCAGCAGCTTGGCCGAGGGGGATTGGAACACTGAAGCTTTCTTT
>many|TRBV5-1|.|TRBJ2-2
CASSQSNTGELFF
TGCGCCAGCAGCCAGTCCAACACCGGGGAGCTGTTTTTT
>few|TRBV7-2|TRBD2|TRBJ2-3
CANSGMGTDTQYF
TGTGCCAATAGCGGGATGGGCACAGATACGCAGTATTTT
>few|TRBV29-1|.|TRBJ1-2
CSVGPAGTYGYTF
TGCAGCGTGGGGCCCGCGGGGACCTATGGCTACACCTTC
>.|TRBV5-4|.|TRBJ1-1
CASSGRTVTEAFF
TGTGCCAGCAGCGGCAGGACAGTCACTGAAGCTTTCTTT
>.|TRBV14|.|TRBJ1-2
CASSLDSFYGYTF
TGTGCCAGCAGCTTAGACAGTTTCTATGGCTACACCTTC
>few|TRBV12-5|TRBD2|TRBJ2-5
CASVAGGPQETQYF
TGTGCTAGCGTCGCGGGGGGGCCCCAAGAGACCCAGTACTTC
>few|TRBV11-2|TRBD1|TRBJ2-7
CASSPGTVKYEQYF
TGTGCCAGCAGCCCCGGGACAGTGAAGTACGAGCAGTACTTC